This T cell receptor (beta chain) emerged from a study of graft-versus-host responses after intestinal transplantation. Broader study findings: Among recipient marrow samples, GvH clones were found; some appeared first in ileum or blood. Some patients had graft-donor T cell macrochimerism. In their allografts, the ratios of graft-versus-host to host-versus-graft T cell clones were high.

The trim removed 4 bases at V and 4 bases at J, leaving 5 bases unmatched. The CDR3 contains 14 residues. Germline V gene lookup returns CDR1 MNHNY and CDR2 SVGAGI (reference sequence). Comments on this clone: Its specificity is unknown.

Some clones are missing from TCRdb's copy, which holds only in-frame ones; the method was immunoSEQ multiplex PCR. Of more than 9,000 clones in the sample, roughly 96% were seen once. This TCR was recovered from a human patient who received an intestinal transplant, so some T cells may come from the graft donor. The sequencing used bone marrow, collected 521 days after intestinal transplantation. V gene TRBV6-6 combines with J gene TRBJ1-1; 8 bases match TRBD1. CDR3 DNA: TGTGCCAGCAGTTCCGGACAGGGTATCACTGAAGCTTTCTTT. Protein sequence: CASSSGQGITEAFF.